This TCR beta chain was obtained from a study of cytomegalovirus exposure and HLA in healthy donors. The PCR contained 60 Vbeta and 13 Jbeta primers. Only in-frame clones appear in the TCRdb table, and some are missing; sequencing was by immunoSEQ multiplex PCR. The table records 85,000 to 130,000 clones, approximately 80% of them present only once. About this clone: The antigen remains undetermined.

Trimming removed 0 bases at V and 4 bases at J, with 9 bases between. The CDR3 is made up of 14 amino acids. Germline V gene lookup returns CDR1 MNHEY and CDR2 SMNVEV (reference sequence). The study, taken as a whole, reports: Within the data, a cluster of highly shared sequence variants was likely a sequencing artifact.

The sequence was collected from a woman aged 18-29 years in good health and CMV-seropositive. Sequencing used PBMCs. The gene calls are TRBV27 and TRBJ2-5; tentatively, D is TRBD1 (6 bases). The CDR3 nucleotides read TGTGCCAGCAGTTTATCCGGCAGGGGAGAGACCCAGTACTTC. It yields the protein CASSLSGRGETQYF.